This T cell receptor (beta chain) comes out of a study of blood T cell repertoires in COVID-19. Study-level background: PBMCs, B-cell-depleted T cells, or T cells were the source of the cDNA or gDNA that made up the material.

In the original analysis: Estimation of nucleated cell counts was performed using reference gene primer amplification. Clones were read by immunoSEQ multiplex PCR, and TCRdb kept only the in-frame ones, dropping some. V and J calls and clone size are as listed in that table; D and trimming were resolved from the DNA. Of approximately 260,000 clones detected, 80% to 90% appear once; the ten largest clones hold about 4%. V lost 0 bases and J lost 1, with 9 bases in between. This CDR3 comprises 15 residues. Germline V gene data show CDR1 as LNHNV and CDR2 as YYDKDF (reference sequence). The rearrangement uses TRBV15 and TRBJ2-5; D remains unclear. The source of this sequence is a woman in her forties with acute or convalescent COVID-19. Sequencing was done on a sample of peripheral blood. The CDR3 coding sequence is TGTGCCACCAGCAGAGAGTCAGTCATCCAAGAGACCCAGTACTTC. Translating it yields CATSRESVIQETQYF. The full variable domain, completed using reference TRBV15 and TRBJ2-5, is DAMVIQNPRYQVTQFGKPVTLSCSQTLNHNVMYWYQQKSSQAPKLLFHYYDKDFNNEADTPDNFQSRRPNTSFCFLDIRSPGLGDTAMYLCATSRESVIQETQYFGPGTRLLVL.